The clone carrying this T cell receptor beta chain was detected once. The sample belongs to a study of control samples from healthy donors and cancer patients. Generated by immunoSEQ multiplex PCR, the TCRdb table keeps only in-frame clones and is missing some. The profile covers about 110,000 clones, with approximately 90% appearing a single time and 17% taken by the ten largest. Germline-derived CDR1 and CDR2 are KGHDR and SFDVKD. This CDR3 contains 15 residues. The ends lost 7 bases at V and 6 bases at J; junction bases unmatched: 9. Specimen: blood. The TCR sequence derives from a woman aged 45-59 years in good health. The V gene is TRBV24-1, the J gene TRBJ2-1, with 9 positions matching TRBD2. The CDR3 protein is CATSRGLAGSNEQFF. CDR3 DNA: TGTGCCACCAGCCGGGGGCTAGCGGGATCCAATGAGCAGTTCTTC.